This T cell receptor beta chain was recovered during a study of blood T cell repertoires in COVID-19. Study at large: Sample material is recorded as cDNA or gDNA derived from T cells, B-cell-depleted T cells, or PBMCs.

Germline lookup yields CDR1 SGHTA and CDR2 FQGNSA. The V and J ends lost 5 bases and 5 bases respectively, with 18 bases between them. The CDR3 contains 16 residues. Ages ranged from roughly 18 to 100 years, with residence in 24 US areas. Symptom resolution, clearance, or two negative PCRs marked donors in Cohort 3 as recovered. Method: immunoSEQ multiplex PCR; TCRdb's copy keeps in-frame clones and lacks some. The sample records around 300,000 clones, around 90% being singletons. The sequenced sample consisted of PBMCs or T cells enriched from blood (not recorded which). This rearrangement joins TRBV7-2 to TRBJ2-2; possibly TRBD2 for D (7 bases). The receptor was isolated from a woman in her 40s who had recovered from COVID-19. The CDR3 is CASSGRGGAWTGELFF. CDR3 DNA sequence: TGTGCCAGCAGCGGTAGGGGGGGCGCTTGGACCGGGGAGCTGTTTTTT.